Here is one T cell receptor (beta chain) with its context. This entry belongs to a study of blood T cell repertoires in COVID-19. About the research overall: Some COVID-19 samples were acute and others convalescent; all came from the United States, Italy and Spain.

Original handling: Amplifying reference gene primers gave estimates of nucleated cell counts. Clones were read by immunoSEQ multiplex PCR, and TCRdb kept only the in-frame ones, dropping some. V and J calls and clone size are those listed in that table; D and trimming were worked out from the DNA. The data show some 160,000 clones, about 77% seen once. Trimming took 1 base from V and 4 from J, leaving 11 bases between them. CDR1 is LNHNV and CDR2 is YYDKDF in the germline V gene (reference sequence). The CDR3 consists of 15 residues. The origin of this receptor is a man aged 55 to 70 with acute or convalescent COVID-19. The sequenced sample was peripheral blood. This rearrangement joins TRBV15 to TRBJ2-1, with D maybe TRBD2 (5 bases). CDR3 amino acids: CATSRGQRKYNEQFF. The DNA of the CDR3 is TGTGCCACCAGCAGAGGGCAGCGGAAATACAATGAGCAGTTCTTC.